This T cell receptor beta chain was captured by sequencing in a study of blood T cell repertoires in COVID-19. The overall study: Samples representing acute and convalescent COVID-19 were sourced from the United States, Italy and Spain. Nucleic acid was either cDNA or gDNA, and it came from T cells, B-cell-depleted T cells, or PBMCs.

Original methodology: Estimated nucleated cell counts came from reference gene primer amplification. The table came from immunoSEQ multiplex PCR; TCRdb's copy has only in-frame clones and leaves some out. V, J and clone size reflect that table, while D and trimming were determined from the DNA. The sample has around 13,000 clones; 75% to 90% are singletons. The trim removed 3 bases at V and 4 bases at J, leaving 5 bases unmatched. Germline V gene data show CDR1 as SGHVS and CDR2 as FQNEAQ. The CDR3 runs to 15 residues. The sample taken for sequencing was peripheral blood. The clonotype was recovered from a man between 50 and 59 years old with active COVID-19. The chain has TRBV7-8 and TRBJ1-2, with 10 positions matching TRBD1. For the CDR3, the DNA is TGTGCCAGCAGCTTCCAGAGGACAGGGGGCTATGGCTACACCTTC. Encoded protein: CASSFQRTGGYGYTF.